Included here is one T cell receptor beta chain sequence, with context. Here immunoSEQ multiplex PCR was the method, and the copy in TCRdb shows in-frame clones only, minus some. The sample lists fewer than 200,000 clones, about 88% occurring once. The entry originates in a study of blood T cell repertoires in COVID-19. Which cohort a participant joined came from the clinical history participants gave. J was trimmed by 0 bases and V by 3 bases; bases with no gene match: 10. Per germline, CDR1 SNHLY and CDR2 FYNNEI. The length of the CDR3 is 20 residues. This clonotype was obtained from a woman aged 40-49 years in a cohort exposed to, infected with or recovered from COVID-19 (not recorded which). Sequencing input: PBMCs or T cells enriched from blood (not recorded which). The chain carries TRBV2 and TRBJ2-1, with 14 bases fitting TRBD2. CDR3 coding DNA: TGTGCCAGCAGTGATACAGGACTAGCGGGGGGCCCAAGCTCCTACAATGAGCAGTTCTTC. Protein product: CASSDTGLAGGPSSYNEQFF.